Shown below are 8 T cell receptor beta chains from a single sample sequenced in a study of blood T cell repertoires in COVID-19. The repertoire was sequenced with immunoSEQ multiplex PCR; TCRdb's copy has only in-frame clones and lacks some. Among 110,000 to 150,000 clones listed, under 85% were seen once. The sequenced sample consisted of PBMCs or T cells enriched from blood (not recorded which). The receptors were gathered from a woman aged 18-35 years who had been exposed to COVID-19.

The chain links TRBV7-3 to TRBJ1-1; no reliable D call. Deletions cut 6 bases from V and 8 bases from J, with 16 bases between. The CDR3 is 13 residues long. The germline gives CDR1 SGHTA, CDR2 FQGTGA. The CDR3 DNA reads as TGTGCCAGCAGTCCTTCACCTCGCGGAGAAGCTTTCTTT. As protein: CASSPSPRGEAFF.

This chain uses TRBV19 with TRBJ2-2; 9 bases map to TRBD1. V was pared by 4 bases and J by 4 bases, with 4 bases of the junction left unmatched. The CDR3 is made up of 15 amino acids. The germline V gene encodes CDR1 LNHDA and CDR2 SQIVND (reference sequence). The CDR3 loop is CASSRDRDTTGELFF. The CDR3 DNA sequence: TGTGCCAGTAGTAGGGACAGGGACACCACCGGGGAGCTGTTTTTT.

V gene TRBV11-1 combines with J gene TRBJ2-2, with TRBD1 identical over 7 bases. This CDR3 comprises 15 residues. V trimming: 5 bases; J trimming: 0 bases; junction bases outside the gene matches: 3. Germline V gene data show CDR1 as SGHAT and CDR2 as FQDESV (reference sequence). CDR3 in DNA: TGTGCCAGCAGCCCAGGGGGTTCGAACACCGGGGAGCTGTTTTTT. Encoded protein: CASSPGGSNTGELFF.

This rearrangement joins TRBV4-1 to TRBJ1-4; unclear D gene. V was trimmed by 0 bases and J by 5 bases, leaving 13 bases between them. Germline CDR1 is MGHRA and CDR2 is YSYEKL. The CDR3 totals 16 residues. The CDR3 DNA follows: TGCGCCAGCAGCCAAGATACCGGGAATTTAAATGAAAAACTGTTTTTT. It codes for CASSQDTGNLNEKLFF.

This clone was recorded only once. The chain links TRBV4-1 to TRBJ2-7, with D possibly matching TRBD1 (5 bases). Germline V gene sequence: CDR1 MGHRA, CDR2 YSYEKL. The length of the CDR3 is 14 residues. V lost 0 bases and J lost 3, with 9 bases in between. The CDR3 loop is CASSQESGNYEQYF. The DNA of the CDR3 is TGCGCCAGCAGCCAAGAATCAGGGAACTACGAGCAGTACTTC.

V is TRBV30 and J is TRBJ1-1; D is possibly TRBD1 (5 bases). The CDR3 loop spans 11 amino acids. Germline assignment: CDR1 GTSNPN and CDR2 SVGIG (reference sequence). V lost 3 bases to trimming and J lost 9 bases, with 11 bases between them. CDR3: CAWRGGKKAFF. As DNA, the CDR3 is TGTGCCTGGAGGGGGGGAAAGAAAGCTTTCTTT. Full variable domain (remainder filled in from reference TRBV30 and TRBJ1-1): SQTIHQWPATLVQPVGSPLSLECTVEGTSNPNLYWYRQAAGRGLQLLFYSVGIGQISSEVPQNLSASRPQDRQFILSSKKLLLSDSGFYLCAWRGGKKAFFGQGTRLTVV.

The V gene is TRBV30, the J gene TRBJ2-2; 7 positions agree with TRBD1. This CDR3 spans 17 amino acids. The germline gives CDR1 GTSNPN, CDR2 SVGIG (reference sequence). V gave up 0 bases and J gave up 2 bases; unmatched junction bases: 9. Here the CDR3 DNA reads TGTGCCTGGAGTGTACGTACCGGACAGGCCAACACCGGGGAGCTGTTTTTT. Translated: CAWSVRTGQANTGELFF.

The chain employs TRBV7-2 and TRBJ1-6; 7 bases map to TRBD1. The CDR3 extends over 14 amino acids. The junction had 3 bases not matched to a gene; V was cut back by 1 base and J by 9 bases. Germline-derived CDR1 and CDR2 are SGHTA and FQGNSA. The CDR3 loop is CASSLVTGISPLHF. DNA for the CDR3: TGTGCCAGCAGCTTAGTGACAGGGATTTCACCCCTCCACTTT.